This passage covers 32 T cell receptor beta chains from one sample sequenced in a study of shared T cell receptors in the human thymus. Method: immunoSEQ multiplex PCR; TCRdb's copy keeps in-frame clones and lacks some. This repertoire shows hundreds of thousands of clones, 80% to 90% found once; its top ten account for roughly 0.0086%. This sample also appeared in a second study, on human thymus T cells.

Sequenced material: thymocytes. These receptors originate from a boy under three years old with a congenital heart defect.

The chain links TRBV4-2 to TRBJ1-6; 9 bases line up with TRBD1. Germline V gene lookup returns CDR1 LGHNA and CDR2 YNFKEQ. V lost 1 base and J lost 14; bases outside the gene matches: 9. CDR3 size: 15 residues. CDR3 nucleotide sequence: TGTGCCAGCAGCCAAGCGAGGACAGGGGTCGGAACCCTCCACTTT. Translation gives CASSQARTGVGTLHF.

This clone was seen only a few times. J is TRBJ2-7 and V is TRBV5-6, with D tentatively TRBD1 (6 bases). V lost 4 bases to trimming and J lost 3 bases, with 11 bases between them. In germline, CDR1 is SGHDT, CDR2 YYEEEE. The CDR3 covers 13 residues. In DNA form, the CDR3 reads TGTGCCAGCAGCAAACAGGGATACTACGAGCAGTACTTC. Translating gives CASSKQGYYEQYF.

This clone was seen just once. The chain combines TRBV5-6 with TRBJ2-7; D is possibly TRBD1 (5 bases). The germline V and J ends were trimmed by 0 bases and 3 bases, with 7 bases remaining between them. From germline, CDR1 is SGHDT and CDR2 YYEEEE. The CDR3 length is 13 residues. CDR3 residues: CASSLEGVYEQYF. DNA of the CDR3: TGTGCCAGCAGCTTGGAAGGGGTCTACGAGCAGTACTTC.

The chain employs TRBV6-1 and TRBJ1-5, with D unresolved. Trimming removed 10 bases from V and 6 bases from J, with 13 bases in between. The CDR3 sequence is 12 residues long. From germline, CDR1 is MNHNS and CDR2 SASEGT. Here the CDR3 reads CAISPVVQPQHF. CDR3 bases: TGTGCCATCTCCCCGGTGGTTCAGCCCCAGCATTTT.

The genes are TRBV7-4 and TRBJ1-5; perhaps TRBD1 as D (6 bases). Germline V gives CDR1 SGHVT, CDR2 SQSDAQ. The germline V and J ends were trimmed by 1 base and 5 bases, with 18 bases remaining between them. The CDR3 extends over 17 amino acids. Written as DNA, the CDR3 is TGTGCCAGCAGCTTAGACAGGGATCTTCCTAGAGATCAGCCCCAGCATTTT. Its protein product is CASSLDRDLPRDQPQHF. Looking up the rest from reference TRBV7-4 and TRBJ1-5 gives the full variable domain: GAGVSQSPRYKVAKRGRDVALRCDSISGHVTLYWYRQTLGQGSEVLTYSQSDAQRDKSGRPSGRFSAERPERSVSTLKIQRTEQGDSAVYLCASSLDRDLPRDQPQHFGDGTRLSIL.

This chain connects TRBV4-3 to TRBJ1-5; D might be TRBD1 (5 bases). V lost 0 bases to trimming and J lost 3 bases, with 15 bases between them. This CDR3 region has 17 residues. Germline V gene data show CDR1 as LGHNA and CDR2 as YSLEER. The CDR3 sequence is CASSQDVDRRPNQPQHF. CDR3 nucleotide sequence: TGCGCCAGCAGCCAAGACGTCGACAGAAGACCCAATCAGCCCCAGCATTTT.

The genes are TRBV15 and TRBJ1-3, with D tentatively TRBD1 (5 bases). CDR3 length: 16 residues. Germline lookup yields CDR1 LNHNV and CDR2 YYDKDF (reference sequence). V was shortened by 7 bases and J by 0 bases, with 16 bases between the two germline ends. The CDR3 sequence is CATTTAQGSSGNTIYF. For the CDR3, the DNA is TGTGCCACCACCACAGCTCAGGGATCCTCTGGAAACACCATATATTTT.

The CDR3 nucleotides read TGTGCCAGCAGCCCAAAATGGTGCGGAAGCTCCTACGAGCAGTACTTC. As protein: CASSPKWCGSSYEQYF. The chain recombines TRBV11-2 with TRBJ2-7; D gene ambiguous. V lost 5 bases, J lost 0 bases, and 17 bases lay in between. The V gene's germline CDR1 is SGHAT and CDR2 FQNNGV. This CDR3 has 16 residues.

This clone was seen only once. The chain uses TRBV4-1 and TRBJ2-7; 15 nucleotides align to TRBD2. CDR3 size: 17 residues. The germline gives CDR1 MGHRA, CDR2 YSYEKL. J lost 2 bases, V lost 2 bases, and 4 bases had no gene match. The CDR3 here is CASSQRTSGGAAYEQYF. The CDR3 DNA sequence: TGCGCCAGCAGCCAACGGACTAGCGGGGGGGCGGCCTACGAGCAGTACTTC.

The chain joins TRBV25-1 to TRBJ1-2; perhaps TRBD1 as D (6 bases). There are 14 residues in the CDR3. In germline, CDR1 is MGHDK, CDR2 SYGVNS. V lost 4 bases, J lost 6 bases, and 15 bases lay in between. Here the CDR3 reads CASSGPTGNHGYTF. CDR3 DNA: TGTGCCAGCAGTGGGCCGACAGGCAACCATGGCTACACCTTC.

The chain has TRBV13 and TRBJ2-7, with TRBD2 matching 7 bases. Germline lookup yields CDR1 PRHDT and CDR2 FYEKMQ (reference sequence). CDR3 length: 14 residues. Trimming cost V 8 bases and J 1 base; bases outside gene matches: 8. In DNA form, the CDR3 reads TGTGCCAGCCCAAGGTCGGGGGGTTCCTACGAGCAGTACTTC. Protein product: CASPRSGGSYEQYF. The full variable domain, its missing parts supplied by reference TRBV13 and TRBJ2-7, is AAGVIQSPRHLIKEKRETATLKCYPIPRHDTVYWYQQGPGQDPQFLISFYEKMQSDKGSIPDRFSAQQFSDYHSELNMSSLELGDSALYFCASPRSGGSYEQYFGPGTRLTVT.

V and J are TRBV5-6 and TRBJ2-7; TRBD2 agrees at 12 bases. The CDR3 length is 17 residues. V was pared by 4 bases and J by 7 bases, with 15 bases of the junction left unmatched. Germline V gives CDR1 SGHDT, CDR2 YYEEEE. Written as DNA, the CDR3 is TGTGCCAGCAGCCAGACCGGGACTAGCGGGTTTACGGGGGAGCAGTACTTC. This gives the protein CASSQTGTSGFTGEQYF. Filled out from reference TRBV5-6 and TRBJ2-7, the complete variable domain reads DAGVTQSPTHLIKTRGQQVTLRCSPKSGHDTVSWYQQALGQGPQFIFQYYEEEERQRGNFPDRFSGHQFPNYSSELNVNALLLGDSALYLCASSQTGTSGFTGEQYFGPGTRLTVT.

The table lists this clone with a count of one. The genes are TRBV7-2 and TRBJ1-5; no reliable D call. V was shortened by 5 bases and J by 5 bases, with 16 bases between the two germline ends. This CDR3 has 15 amino acids. Germline V gene data show CDR1 as SGHTA and CDR2 as FQGNSA. The CDR3 is CASSPTPGGDQPQHF. The CDR3 region has the DNA TGTGCCAGCAGCCCTACTCCGGGAGGCGATCAGCCCCAGCATTTT.

V usage is TRBV9 and J usage is TRBJ1-2, with D possibly matching TRBD1 (6 bases). This CDR3 is built from 16 residues. From germline, CDR1 is SGDLS and CDR2 YYNGEE. V gave up 0 bases and J gave up 5 bases, with 17 bases separating them. CDR3 DNA sequence: TGTGCCAGCAGCGTAGGGACGCGGACAGCGACATATGGCTACACCTTC. This translates into CASSVGTRTATYGYTF.

The rearrangement links TRBV28 to TRBJ2-7; D is perhaps TRBD1 (6 bases). CDR3 size: 15 residues. Trimming took off 3 bases at V and 3 bases at J, with 15 bases between the two ends. CDR1 and CDR2 from the germline V gene are MDHEN and SYDVKM. The CDR3 nucleotides are TGTGCCAGCAGTTTTACACAGGGCGCGGGCTACGAGCAGTACTTC. It translates to CASSFTQGAGYEQYF.

This chain connects TRBV7-6 to TRBJ2-3; 16 bases align to TRBD2. Germline V gives CDR1 SGHVS, CDR2 FNYEAQ. J gave up 9 bases and V 5 bases, and 23 bases lay outside the gene matches. This CDR3 has 21 amino acids. For the CDR3, the DNA is TGTGCCAGCAGCCCCACGCCCGGACAGGGACTAGCGGGAGGGCCGATTTCGACGCAGTATTTT. Translating gives CASSPTPGQGLAGGPISTQYF.

J is TRBJ2-7 and V is TRBV4-3; maybe TRBD2 (5 bases). Germline V gives CDR1 LGHNA, CDR2 YSLEER. Deletions cut 0 bases from V and 3 bases from J, with 18 bases between. The CDR3 length is 17 residues. The DNA of the CDR3 is TGCGCCAGCAGCCAAGATCTAAGCAGCGGAGCAATCTACGAGCAGTACTTC. This sequence encodes CASSQDLSSGAIYEQYF.

The chain combines TRBV4-2 with TRBJ2-1; D remains ambiguous. CDR1 and CDR2 (germline): LGHNA, YNFKEQ. CDR3 size: 12 residues. The V end lost 2 bases, the J end lost 8 bases, and 7 bases lay between the germline ends. CDR3: CASSQQRDEQFF. The CDR3 nucleotides are TGTGCCAGCAGCCAACAACGGGATGAGCAGTTCTTC.

The chain joins TRBV25-1 to TRBJ2-7; the D is unclear. Germline lookup yields CDR1 MGHDK and CDR2 SYGVNS. The CDR3 has 14 residues. Trimming removed 0 bases at V and 6 bases at J, with 12 bases between. CDR3 sequence: CASSEYVPIGEQYF. The CDR3 nucleotides read TGTGCCAGCAGTGAATATGTCCCAATCGGCGAGCAGTACTTC.

This chain uses TRBV12-5 with TRBJ2-1; 13 bases map to TRBD2. Per germline, CDR1 LGHNT and CDR2 FRNRAP. The V segment lost 0 bases and the J segment 0 bases; nucleotides outside the gene matches: 14. The CDR3 has 22 residues. DNA of the CDR3: TGTGCTAGTGGTTTGGTAGCTGAGGTCGGGACTAGCGGGGCTTTCTCCTACAATGAGCAGTTCTTC. Its protein is CASGLVAEVGTSGAFSYNEQFF.

J is TRBJ2-2 and V is TRBV6-1; tentative D call: TRBD2 (5 bases). V dropped 3 bases and J dropped 6 bases, with 11 bases sitting between them. This CDR3 is 14 amino acids long. CDR1 is MNHNS, CDR2 SASEGT, per germline. The CDR3 nucleotides are TGTGCCAGCAGTGATCGGGCGCGGGCCGGGGAGCTGTTTTTT. This codes for CASSDRARAGELFF.

The genes are TRBV9 and TRBJ2-3; 8 positions match TRBD2. V dropped 2 bases and J dropped 1; count of bases not matched to a gene: 3. The CDR3 loop spans 15 amino acids. Germline V CDR1 and CDR2: SGDLS, YYNGEE. CDR3 residues: CASSVQLAGTDTQYF. Written as DNA, the CDR3 is TGTGCCAGCAGCGTTCAACTAGCGGGCACAGATACGCAGTATTTT.

The V and J genes are TRBV4-3 and TRBJ1-3, with D unresolved. Germline CDR1 LGHNA, CDR2 YSLEER. Trimming left V 3 bases short and J 0 bases short, with 9 bases between. This CDR3 has 15 residues. The CDR3 nucleotides are TGCGCCAGCAGCCACCGAGCGCGCTCTGGAAACACCATATATTTT. Its translation: CASSHRARSGNTIYF.

The rearrangement uses TRBV5-8 and TRBJ1-4; D unclear. The CDR3 sequence is 14 residues long. V gave up 4 bases and J gave up 0 bases, with 7 bases separating them. From germline, CDR1 is SGHTS and CDR2 YDEGEE. DNA of the CDR3: TGTGCCAGCAGCCCCCGGTCAACTAATGAAAAACTGTTTTTT. It yields the protein CASSPRSTNEKLFF. Full variable domain (remainder filled in from reference TRBV5-8 and TRBJ1-4): EAGVTQSPTHLIKTRGQQATLRCSPISGHTSVYWYQQALGLGLQFLLWYDEGEERNRGNFPPRFSGRQFPNYSSELNVNALELEDSALYLCASSPRSTNEKLFFGSGTQLSVL.

V and J are TRBV15 and TRBJ2-7; 7 nucleotides line up with TRBD2. The germline V gene encodes CDR1 LNHNV and CDR2 YYDKDF (reference sequence). There are 16 residues in the CDR3. V gave up 4 bases and J gave up 7 bases; unmatched junction bases: 16. CDR3 bases: TGTGCCACCAGCAAGAAAACGGGAGGAACCAGAATAGAGCAGTACTTC. This encodes CATSKKTGGTRIEQYF.

This rearrangement joins TRBV5-6 to TRBJ1-6; maybe TRBD1 (6 bases). Trimming pared 3 bases from V and 0 bases from J, leaving 13 bases between. This CDR3 has 17 residues. Germline assignment: CDR1 SGHDT and CDR2 YYEEEE. CDR3 protein: CASSCQGQSSYNSPLHF. Here the CDR3 DNA reads TGTGCCAGCAGCTGTCAGGGGCAAAGCTCCTATAATTCACCCCTCCACTTT.

The chain carries TRBV5-4 and TRBJ1-4; 10 nucleotides match TRBD1. There are 18 residues in the CDR3. The junction had 14 bases not matched to a gene; V was cut back by 4 bases and J by 5 bases. Germline CDR1 SGHNT, CDR2 YYREEE (reference sequence). CDR3 coding DNA: TGTGCCAGCAGCGACCAAGGCGCTGGACAGGGGGGAAATGAAAAACTGTTTTTT. Translated, it gives CASSDQGAGQGGNEKLFF.

V is TRBV9 and J is TRBJ1-2; TRBD1 matches at 11 bases. Germline V gene lookup returns CDR1 SGDLS and CDR2 YYNGEE. The CDR3 sequence is 16 residues long. The V segment lost 7 bases and the J segment 4 bases; nucleotides outside the gene matches: 12. The DNA of the CDR3 is TGTGCCAGCGGATCCCGGGGGGACAGGGGGTTCTATGGCTACACCTTC. This encodes CASGSRGDRGFYGYTF.

The J gene is TRBJ1-2, the V gene TRBV9; TRBD1 is a possible D gene (5 bases). Per germline, CDR1 SGDLS and CDR2 YYNGEE. The CDR3 contains 12 residues. Deletions cut 4 bases from V and 8 bases from J, with 12 bases between. The CDR3 spells CASSITGKGYTF. CDR3 nucleotides: TGTGCCAGCAGCATTACAGGAAAGGGCTACACCTTC.

This chain links TRBV9 with TRBJ2-2; 12 positions agree with TRBD2. The germline CDR1 and CDR2 sequences are SGDLS and YYNGEE. This CDR3 comprises 18 residues. Trimming took 3 bases from V and 0 from J; bases not matched to a gene: 6. CDR3 amino acids: CASSAGTSGLANTGELFF. The CDR3 nucleotides are TGTGCCAGCAGCGCAGGGACTAGCGGGCTTGCGAACACCGGGGAGCTGTTTTTT.

In regard to this clone: The identical CDR3 is also encoded by other nucleotide sequences in the sample. The V and J genes are TRBV6-5 and TRBJ2-5; 8 nucleotides line up with TRBD2. There are 14 residues in the CDR3. Germline CDR1 MNHEY, CDR2 SVGAGI. V lost 2 bases and J lost 5; bases outside the gene matches: 4. CDR3 coding DNA: TGTGCCAGCAGTTACCCCGGGAGGGGGGAGACCCAGTACTTC. Its protein is CASSYPGRGETQYF.

In DNA, the CDR3 is TGTGCCAGCAGCTTACTACAGGACTCCTACGAGCAGTACTTC. Amino acid sequence: CASSLLQDSYEQYF. The genes are TRBV13 and TRBJ2-7, with a possible D match to TRBD1 (5 bases). This CDR3 is 14 amino acids long. The V end lost 2 bases, the J end lost 0 bases, and 8 bases lay between the germline ends. Germline loops: CDR1 PRHDT, CDR2 FYEKMQ (reference sequence).